The clone carrying this T cell receptor beta chain was counted only a few times. Its antigen is not identified. Template switching added a universal primer binding site, and final cDNA carried unique molecular identifiers. One entry per CDR3 protein, called by TCRdb with MiXCR from the 5' RACE reads. The data contain 700,000 or so distinct CDR3 sequences, around 8.6% of them seen just once; the ten biggest clones take up approximately 0.96%. This sample was taken from a study of identical twins. Study-level points and caveats: Out-of-frame sharing of TCR alpha in monozygotic twins was underestimated by models.

CDR1 SNHLY and CDR2 FYNNEI come from the germline V gene. V lost 7 bases, J lost 6 bases, and 12 bases lay in between. The length of the CDR3 is 13 residues. The data were also submitted as part of a second study, on yellow fever vaccine responses in identical twins.

The chain joins TRBV2 to TRBJ2-2; D ambiguous. The source is a woman aged 18-30 years in good health. The sequenced sample consisted of PBMCs. The CDR3 region is CASTGLMAGELFF. CDR3 bases: TGTGCCAGCACGGGCCTTATGGCCGGGGAGCTGTTTTTT.